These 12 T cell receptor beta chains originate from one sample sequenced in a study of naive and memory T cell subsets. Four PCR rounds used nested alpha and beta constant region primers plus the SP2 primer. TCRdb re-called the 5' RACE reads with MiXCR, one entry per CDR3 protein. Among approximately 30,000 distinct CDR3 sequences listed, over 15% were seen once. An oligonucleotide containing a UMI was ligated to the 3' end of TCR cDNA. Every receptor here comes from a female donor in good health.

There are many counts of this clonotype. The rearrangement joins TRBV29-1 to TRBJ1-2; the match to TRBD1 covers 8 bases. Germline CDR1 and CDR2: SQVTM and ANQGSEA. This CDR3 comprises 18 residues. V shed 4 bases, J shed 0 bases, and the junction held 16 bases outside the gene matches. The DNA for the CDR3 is TGCAGCGTTGGGGGACCAGGGGGCGAGGTCGCCCCTAACTATGGCTACACCTTC. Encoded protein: CSVGGPGGEVAPNYGYTF.

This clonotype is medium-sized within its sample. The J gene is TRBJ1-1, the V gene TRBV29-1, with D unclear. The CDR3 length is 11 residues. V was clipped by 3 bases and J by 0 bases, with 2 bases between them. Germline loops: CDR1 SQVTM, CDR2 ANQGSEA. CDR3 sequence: CSVEVNTEAFF. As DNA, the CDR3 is TGCAGCGTTGAGGTGAACACTGAAGCTTTCTTT.

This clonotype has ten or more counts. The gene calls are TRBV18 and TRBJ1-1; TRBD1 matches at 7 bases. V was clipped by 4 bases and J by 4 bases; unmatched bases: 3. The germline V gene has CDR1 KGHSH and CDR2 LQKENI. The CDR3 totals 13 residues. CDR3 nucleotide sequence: TGTGCCAGCTCACAGGGGGCGGCCACTGAAGCTTTCTTT. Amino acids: CASSQGAATEAFF.

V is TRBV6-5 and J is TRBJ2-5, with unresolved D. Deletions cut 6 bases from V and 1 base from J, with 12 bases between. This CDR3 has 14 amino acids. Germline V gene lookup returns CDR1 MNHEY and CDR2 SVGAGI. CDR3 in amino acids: CASSLYSTQETQYF. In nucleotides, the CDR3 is TGTGCCAGCAGCCTCTATAGCACCCAAGAGACCCAGTACTTC.

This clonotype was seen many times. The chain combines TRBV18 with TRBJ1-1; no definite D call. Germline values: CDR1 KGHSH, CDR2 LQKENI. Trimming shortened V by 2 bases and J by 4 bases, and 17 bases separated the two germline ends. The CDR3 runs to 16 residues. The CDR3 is CASSPSLPGVVTEAFF. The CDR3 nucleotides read TGTGCCAGCTCACCATCCCTTCCCGGGGTCGTCACTGAAGCTTTCTTT.

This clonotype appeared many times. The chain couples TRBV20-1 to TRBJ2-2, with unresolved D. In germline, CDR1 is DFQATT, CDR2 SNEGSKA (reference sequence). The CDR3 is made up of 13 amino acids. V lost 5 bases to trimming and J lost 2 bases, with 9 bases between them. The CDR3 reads CSAPTRNTGELFF. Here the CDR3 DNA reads TGCAGTGCTCCCACCCGTAACACCGGGGAGCTGTTTTTT.

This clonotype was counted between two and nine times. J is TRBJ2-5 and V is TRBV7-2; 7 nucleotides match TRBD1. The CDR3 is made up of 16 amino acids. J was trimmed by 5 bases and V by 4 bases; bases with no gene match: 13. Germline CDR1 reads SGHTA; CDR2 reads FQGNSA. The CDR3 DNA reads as TGTGCCAGCAGCTCAGGACAGGTGGCTGTTAGGGAGACCCAGTACTTC. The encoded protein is CASSSGQVAVRETQYF.

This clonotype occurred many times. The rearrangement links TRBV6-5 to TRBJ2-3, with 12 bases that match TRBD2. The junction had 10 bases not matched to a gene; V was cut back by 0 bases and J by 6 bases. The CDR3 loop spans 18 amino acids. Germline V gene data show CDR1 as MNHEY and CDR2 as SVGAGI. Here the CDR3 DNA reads TGTGCCAGCAGTTACTCCCTCGCCCTAGCGGGGGGGCAGGATACGCAGTATTTT. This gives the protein CASSYSLALAGGQDTQYF.

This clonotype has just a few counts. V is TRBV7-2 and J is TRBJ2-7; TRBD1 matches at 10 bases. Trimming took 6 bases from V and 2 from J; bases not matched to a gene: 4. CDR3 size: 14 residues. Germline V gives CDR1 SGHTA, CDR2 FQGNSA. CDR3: CASRGQGGPYEQYF. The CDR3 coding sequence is TGTGCCAGCAGAGGACAGGGGGGACCCTACGAGCAGTACTTC.

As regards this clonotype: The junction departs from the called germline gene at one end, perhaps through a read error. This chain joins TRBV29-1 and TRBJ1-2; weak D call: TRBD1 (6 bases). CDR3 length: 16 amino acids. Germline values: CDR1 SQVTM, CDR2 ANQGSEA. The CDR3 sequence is CSVEDRGAGDNYGDTF. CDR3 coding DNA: TGCAGCGTTGAAGATCGGGGGGCAGGCGATAACTATGGCGACACCTTC.

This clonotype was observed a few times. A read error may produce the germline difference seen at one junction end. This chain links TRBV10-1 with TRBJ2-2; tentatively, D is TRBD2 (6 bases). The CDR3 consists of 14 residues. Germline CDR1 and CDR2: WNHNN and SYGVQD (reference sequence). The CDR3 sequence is CASSETRRGGEPFF. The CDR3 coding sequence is TGCGCCAGCAGTGAAACAAGGCGTGGCGGGGAGCCGTTTTTT.

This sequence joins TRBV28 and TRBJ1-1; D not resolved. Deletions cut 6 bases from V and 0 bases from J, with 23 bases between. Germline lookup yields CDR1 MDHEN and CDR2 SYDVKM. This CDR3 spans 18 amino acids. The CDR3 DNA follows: TGTGCCAGCAGATTGTCATCTTGGGATTCAACAATGAACACTGAAGCTTTCTTT. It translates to CASRLSSWDSTMNTEAFF.